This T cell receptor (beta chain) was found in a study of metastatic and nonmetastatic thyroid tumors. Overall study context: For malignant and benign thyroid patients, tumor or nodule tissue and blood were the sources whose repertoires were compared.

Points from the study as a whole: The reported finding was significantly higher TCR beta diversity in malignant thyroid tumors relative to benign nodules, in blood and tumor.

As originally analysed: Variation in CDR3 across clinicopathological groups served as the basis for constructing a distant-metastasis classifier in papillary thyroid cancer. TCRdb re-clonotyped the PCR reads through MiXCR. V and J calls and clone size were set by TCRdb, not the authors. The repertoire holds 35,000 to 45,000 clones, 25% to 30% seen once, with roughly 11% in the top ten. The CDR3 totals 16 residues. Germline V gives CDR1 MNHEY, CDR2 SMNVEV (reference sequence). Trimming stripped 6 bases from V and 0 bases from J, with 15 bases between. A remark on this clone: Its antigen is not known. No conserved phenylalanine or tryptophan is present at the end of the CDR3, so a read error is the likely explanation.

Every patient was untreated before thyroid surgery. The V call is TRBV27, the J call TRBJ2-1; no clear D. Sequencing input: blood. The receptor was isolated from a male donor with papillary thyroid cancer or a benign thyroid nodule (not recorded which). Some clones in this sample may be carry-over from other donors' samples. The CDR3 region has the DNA TGTGCCAGCAGGCTCCTCAGCTGTGGCTCCTACAATGAGCAGTTCATC. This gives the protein CASRLLSCGSYNEQFI.